This is a list of T cell receptor beta chains from one sample in a study of blood T cell repertoires in COVID-19. Profiled with immunoSEQ multiplex PCR; TCRdb holds only in-frame clones, not every one. The data contain almost 500,000 clones, 80% to 90% of them singletons. Material: PBMCs or T cells enriched from blood (not recorded which). The source of these receptors is a woman aged 55-69 years who had recovered from COVID-19. Each CDR3 is given with its conserved first and last residue. The D gene is left open where the match is weak. Clone sizes are given selectively: once, few, many, or a class where the clone is expanded.

NA	NA	TRBV7-9	TRBJ1-6	CASSPTGEGSPLHF	TGTGCCAGCAGTCCCACAGGAGAAGGTTCACCCCTCCACTTT
once	NA	TRBV11-3	TRBJ1-1	CASSLGGGRGAFF	TGTGCCAGCAGCTTAGGGGGGGGCCGAGGAGCTTTCTTT
NA	NA	TRBV15	TRBJ1-4	CATSSQGGGDEKLFF	TGTGCCACCAGCAGCCAAGGGGGTGGGGATGAAAAACTGTTTTTT
NA	NA	TRBV6-5	TRBJ2-3	CASSYSPGQRGDTQYF	TGTGCCAGCAGTTACTCCCCAGGACAGAGGGGGGATACGCAGTATTTT
NA	TRBD2	TRBV5-1	TRBJ2-3	CASSQDSGGPGDTQYF	TGCGCCAGCAGCCAGGATAGCGGGGGGCCAGGAGATACGCAGTATTTT
once	TRBD1	TRBV10-3	TRBJ1-2	CAIPAGTGHNYGYTF	TGTGCCATCCCGGCGGGGACAGGGCACAACTATGGCTACACCTTC
NA	TRBD2	TRBV11-2	TRBJ2-1	CASSLGPQRGGNEQFF	TGTGCCAGCAGCTTAGGCCCCCAGCGGGGGGGCAATGAGCAGTTCTTC
NA	NA	TRBV24-1	TRBJ1-2	CATRSGGSNDGYTF	TGTGCCACCAGAAGCGGCGGGAGCAATGATGGCTACACCTTC
NA	TRBD2	TRBV27	TRBJ2-3	CASRVGAGGGDTQYF	TGTGCCAGCCGGGTCGGCGCGGGGGGCGGGGATACGCAGTATTTT
NA	NA	TRBV10-3	TRBJ2-2	CAISESAPNTGELFF	TGTGCCATCAGTGAGTCGGCACCGAACACCGGGGAGCTGTTTTTT
NA	NA	TRBV6-6	TRBJ1-4	CASSYSRGGEKLFF	TGTGCCAGCAGTTACTCCAGGGGCGGTGAAAAACTGTTTTTT
NA	NA	TRBV6-1	TRBJ1-1	CASSEALRFTEAFF	TGTGCCAGCAGTGAAGCGCTTCGGTTCACTGAAGCTTTCTTT
NA	TRBD1	TRBV12-5	TRBJ1-1	CASGLVLGQGGTEAFF	TGTGCTAGTGGTTTGGTACTGGGACAGGGGGGAACTGAAGCTTTCTTT
NA	TRBD1	TRBV27	TRBJ1-6	CASSLRGQNSPLHF	TGTGCCAGCAGTTTAAGGGGGCAAAATTCACCCCTCCACTTT
NA	TRBD1	TRBV19	TRBJ1-5	CASRRSTGGLGNQPQHF	TGTGCCAGTCGTCGGTCGACAGGGGGGCTAGGCAATCAGCCCCAGCATTTT
NA	NA	TRBV24-1	TRBJ2-3	CATSDPREGLNTQYF	TGTGCCACCAGTGATCCTCGGGAAGGTCTAAATACGCAGTATTTT
NA	TRBD1	TRBV14	TRBJ1-1	CASSPLQGALNTEAFF	TGTGCCAGCAGCCCTCTACAGGGGGCCCTGAACACTGAAGCTTTCTTT
NA	NA	TRBV7-9	TRBJ2-7	CASSPLDRNPYEQYF	TGTGCCAGCAGCCCCCTCGACAGGAACCCCTACGAGCAGTACTTC
NA	NA	TRBV2	TRBJ1-2	CASTRGREGYTF	TGTGCCAGCACGCGGGGAAGAGAGGGCTACACCTTC
NA	NA	TRBV6-1	TRBJ2-2	CASSEHGIAAGELFF	TGTGCCAGCAGTGAACATGGTATCGCGGCCGGGGAGCTGTTTTTT
NA	TRBD1	TRBV5-1	TRBJ2-2	CASSLTGGLNTGELFF	TGCGCCAGCAGCTTGACAGGGGGCCTCAACACCGGGGAGCTGTTTTTT
NA	NA	TRBV30	TRBJ2-5	CAWSLAGQETQYF	TGTGCCTGGAGTTTAGCCGGACAAGAGACCCAGTACTTC
NA	TRBD2	TRBV3-1/TRBV3-2	TRBJ2-3	CASSQLAGGGDTQYF	TGTGCCAGCAGCCAACTAGCGGGGGGTGGAGATACGCAGTATTTT
NA	NA	TRBV10-1	TRBJ1-1	CASSEGRENTEAFF	TGCGCCAGCAGTGAGGGCAGGGAGAACACTGAAGCTTTCTTT
NA	NA	TRBV2	TRBJ2-2	CASTSTITGELFF	TGTGCCAGCACTAGCACCATCACCGGGGAGCTGTTTTTT
NA	NA	TRBV24-1	TRBJ2-2	CATSPGYSNTGELFF	TGTGCCACCAGCCCAGGGTACTCGAACACCGGGGAGCTGTTTTTT
NA	TRBD1	TRBV5-1	TRBJ1-4	CASSLGQGNEKLFF	TGCGCCAGCAGCTTGGGACAGGGCAATGAAAAACTGTTTTTT
NA	NA	TRBV6-5	TRBJ1-2	CASGEVANYGYTF	TGTGCCAGCGGCGAGGTAGCTAACTATGGCTACACCTTC
NA	TRBD1	TRBV6-5	TRBJ2-1	CASGSLRDSHNEQFF	TGTGCCAGCGGATCACTCCGGGACAGCCACAATGAGCAGTTCTTC
once	TRBD2	TRBV11-3	TRBJ2-7	CASSTPGTTLYEQYF	TGTGCCAGCAGCACCCCCGGGACTACACTTTACGAGCAGTACTTC
NA	NA	TRBV5-1	TRBJ2-2	CASSFGTANTGELFF	TGCGCCAGCAGCTTCGGTACTGCGAACACCGGGGAGCTGTTTTTT
NA	TRBD1	TRBV12-5	TRBJ1-3	CASGYRDSSGNTIYF	TGTGCTAGTGGTTATAGGGACAGCTCTGGAAACACCATATATTTT
NA	NA	TRBV19	TRBJ2-6	CASRGASSGANVLTF	TGTGCCAGCCGGGGTGCTAGTTCTGGGGCCAACGTCCTGACTTTC
NA	NA	TRBV20-1	TRBJ2-5	CSAHSAQTQYF	TGCAGTGCCCACTCCGCCCAGACCCAGTACTTC
NA	NA	TRBV4-1	TRBJ1-5	CASSQVVGVFQHF	TGCGCCAGCAGCCAAGTCGTCGGAGTGTTCCAGCATTTT
NA	TRBD1	TRBV2	TRBJ1-6	CASSPDGQGGSPLHF	TGTGCCAGCAGTCCGGACGGACAGGGAGGTTCACCCCTCCACTTT
NA	NA	TRBV5-4	TRBJ2-5	CASSLAGVETQYF	TGTGCCAGCAGCTTGGCCGGGGTTGAGACCCAGTACTTC
NA	NA	TRBV10-3	TRBJ1-1	CAIRKVQGMNTEAFF	TGTGCCATCAGGAAAGTACAGGGTATGAACACTGAAGCTTTCTTT
NA	NA	TRBV29-1	TRBJ2-5	CSAAVPGKETQYF	TGCAGCGCTGCCGTTCCGGGAAAAGAGACCCAGTACTTC
once	TRBD2	TRBV7-6	TRBJ2-3	CASSATGGSTDTQYF	TGTGCCAGCAGCGCTACGGGGGGTAGCACAGATACGCAGTATTTT
NA	NA	TRBV5-1	TRBJ2-1	CASSLGQGYNEQFF	TGCGCCAGCAGCTTAGGGCAGGGGTACAATGAGCAGTTCTTC
NA	TRBD1	TRBV2	TRBJ1-3	CASSRDSGNTIYF	TGTGCCAGCTCCCGGGACAGCGGAAACACCATATATTTT
NA	NA	TRBV6-1	TRBJ2-1	CASSERSEQYYNEQFF	TGTGCCAGCAGTGAAAGGTCTGAACAGTACTACAATGAGCAGTTCTTC
NA	NA	TRBV6-5	TRBJ1-2	CASRGTVSGYTF	TGTGCCAGCAGGGGCACCGTATCGGGCTACACCTTC
NA	NA	TRBV3-1/TRBV3-2	TRBJ2-1	CASSLMGASYNEQFF	TGTGCCAGCAGCCTGATGGGGGCTTCGTACAATGAGCAGTTCTTC
NA	TRBD1	TRBV2	TRBJ1-2	CASRRQGPNYGYTF	TGTGCCAGCAGGCGACAGGGGCCCAACTATGGCTACACCTTC
NA	NA	TRBV10-3	TRBJ1-6	CAISESGGNSPLHF	TGTGCCATCAGTGAGTCCGGGGGAAATTCACCCCTCCACTTT
NA	NA	TRBV5-5	TRBJ2-2	CASSLAVAAALTGELFF	TGTGCCAGCAGCTTGGCGGTGGCCGCGGCCTTAACCGGGGAGCTGTTTTTT
NA	NA	TRBV2	TRBJ1-4	CASSYQGGGEKLFF	TGTGCCAGCAGTTATCAGGGAGGAGGGGAAAAACTGTTTTTT
NA	NA	TRBV30	TRBJ2-3	CAWSVPGDTDTQYF	TGTGCCTGGAGTGTACCAGGCGACACAGATACGCAGTATTTT
NA	NA	TRBV5-1	TRBJ1-4	CASSQGVEEKLFF	TGCGCCAGCAGCCAGGGCGTGGAAGAAAAACTGTTTTTT
NA	TRBD2	TRBV6-5	TRBJ2-2	CASSRLATGTGELFF	TGTGCCAGCAGCCGACTAGCTACGGGTACCGGGGAGCTGTTTTTT
NA	TRBD1	TRBV6-5	TRBJ1-3	CASSYSDREDDTIYF	TGTGCCAGCAGTTACTCGGACAGGGAGGACGACACCATATATTTT
NA	NA	TRBV2	TRBJ1-3	CASREKRTDSGNTIYF	TGTGCCAGCAGGGAAAAGCGGACGGACTCTGGAAACACCATATATTTT
once	TRBD1	TRBV7-2	TRBJ2-2	CASSLSGGVGTGELFF	TGTGCCAGCAGCCTCTCAGGGGGCGTCGGCACCGGGGAGCTGTTTTTT